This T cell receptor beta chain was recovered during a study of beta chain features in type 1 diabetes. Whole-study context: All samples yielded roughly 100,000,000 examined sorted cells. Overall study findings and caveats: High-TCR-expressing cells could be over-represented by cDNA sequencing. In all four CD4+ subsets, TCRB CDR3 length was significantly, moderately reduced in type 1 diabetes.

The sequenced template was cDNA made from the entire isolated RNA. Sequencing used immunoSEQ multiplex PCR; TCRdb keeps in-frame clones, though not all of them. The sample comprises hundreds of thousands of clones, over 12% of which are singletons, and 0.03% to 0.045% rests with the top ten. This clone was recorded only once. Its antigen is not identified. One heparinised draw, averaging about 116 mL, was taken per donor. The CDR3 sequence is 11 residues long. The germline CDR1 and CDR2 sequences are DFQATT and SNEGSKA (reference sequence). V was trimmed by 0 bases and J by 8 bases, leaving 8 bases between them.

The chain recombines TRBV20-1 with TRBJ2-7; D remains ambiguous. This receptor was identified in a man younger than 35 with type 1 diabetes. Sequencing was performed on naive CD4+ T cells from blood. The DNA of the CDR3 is TGCAGTGCTAGAGAGTACATTCAGCAGTACTTC. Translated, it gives CSAREYIQQYF.